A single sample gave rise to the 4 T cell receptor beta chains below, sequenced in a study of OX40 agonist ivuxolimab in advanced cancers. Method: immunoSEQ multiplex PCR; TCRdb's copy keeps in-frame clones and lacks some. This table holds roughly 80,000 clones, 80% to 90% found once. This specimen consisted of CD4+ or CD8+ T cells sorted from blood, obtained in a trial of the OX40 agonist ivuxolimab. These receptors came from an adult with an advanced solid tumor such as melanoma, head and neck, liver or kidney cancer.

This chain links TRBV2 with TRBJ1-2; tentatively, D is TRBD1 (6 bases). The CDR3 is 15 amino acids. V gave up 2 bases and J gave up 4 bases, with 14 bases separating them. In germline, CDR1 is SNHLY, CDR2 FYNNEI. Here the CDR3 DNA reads TGTGCCAGCAGTGAACGCCGGGGCAGGGGCTATGGCTACACCTTC. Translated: CASSERRGRGYGYTF.

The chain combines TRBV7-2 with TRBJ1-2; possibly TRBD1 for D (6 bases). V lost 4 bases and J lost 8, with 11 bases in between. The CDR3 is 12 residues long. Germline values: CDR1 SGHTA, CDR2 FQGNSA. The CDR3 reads CASSSTGSGYTF. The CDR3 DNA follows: TGTGCCAGCAGCTCCACAGGGTCCGGCTACACCTTC. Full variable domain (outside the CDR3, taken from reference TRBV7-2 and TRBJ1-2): GAGVSQSPSNKVTEKGKDVELRCDPISGHTALYWYRQSLGQGLEFLIYFQGNSAPDKSGLPSDRFSAERTGGSVSTLTIQRTQQEDSAVYLCASSSTGSGYTFGSGTRLTVV.

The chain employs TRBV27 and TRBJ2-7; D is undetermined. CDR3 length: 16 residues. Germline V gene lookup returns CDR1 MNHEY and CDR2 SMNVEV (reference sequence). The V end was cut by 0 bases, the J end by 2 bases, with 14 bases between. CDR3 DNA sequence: TGTGCCAGCAGTTTATCTAGGGCTAGGTTCCCCTACGAGCAGTACTTC. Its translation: CASSLSRARFPYEQYF.

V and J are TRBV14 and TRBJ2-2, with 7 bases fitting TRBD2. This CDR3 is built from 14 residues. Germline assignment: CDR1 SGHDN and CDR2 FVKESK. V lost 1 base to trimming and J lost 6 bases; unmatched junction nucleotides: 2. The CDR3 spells CASSQAGGSGELFF. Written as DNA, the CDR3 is TGTGCCAGCAGCCAAGCCGGGGGGTCCGGGGAGCTGTTTTTT.